These T cell receptor beta chains were read from a single sample in a study. TCRdb processed the 5' RACE reads anew with MiXCR; each CDR3 protein has one entry. The sample records tens of thousands of distinct CDR3 sequences, around a quarter being singletons. Specimen: naive CD4+ T cells sorted from blood. The receptors originated from a female donor with breast cancer. Each CDR3 is given with its conserved first and last residue. The order of the fields is D gene, V gene, clone size, J gene, CDR3 DNA, CDR3 protein. A D gene is named only where the DNA matches it firmly. Some rows mark clone size as missing; the rest say once, few, many or name a class of expanded clone.

>TRBD1|TRBV12-3/TRBV12-4|many|TRBJ2-3
TGTGCCAGCAGTTTGGGACAGGGGGATACGCAGTATTTT
CASSLGQGDTQYF
>NA|TRBV6-4|NA|TRBJ2-1
TGTGCCAGCAGCCCCGCCTATGGAGGGGGCAATGTGCAGTTCTTC
CASSPAYGGGNVQFF
>NA|TRBV20-1|NA|TRBJ1-2
TGCAGTGCTCCCCCTCGGGGCTTTTATGGCTACACCTTC
CSAPPRGFYGYTF
>TRBD2|TRBV12-3/TRBV12-4|NA|TRBJ2-5
TGTGCCAGCACGGGACTAGCGGGGGGTCTGTACCAAGAGACCCAGTACTTC
CASTGLAGGLYQETQYF
>TRBD1|TRBV12-3/TRBV12-4|few|TRBJ1-2
TGTGCCAGCAGACCCATGCAGGGGGCCCACTATGGCTACACCTTC
CASRPMQGAHYGYTF
>TRBD1|TRBV5-6|NA|TRBJ1-2
TGTGCCAGCAGCCTAAACAGGGGACTCAGCTATGGCTACACCTTC
CASSLNRGLSYGYTF
>TRBD2|TRBV7-9|NA|TRBJ2-1
TGTGCCAGCAGCTTAGCCGACATGGGACTAGCGGGAGGGAGAAAGCAGTTCTTC
CASSLADMGLAGGRKQFF
>NA|TRBV7-2|NA|TRBJ2-3
TGTGCCAGCAGCTTTTGGGGAGTCACAGATACGCAGTATTTT
CASSFWGVTDTQYF
>TRBD1|TRBV20-1|NA|TRBJ2-7
TGCAGTGCCACGGGACAGGGACCCTACGAGCAGTACTTC
CSATGQGPYEQYF
>TRBD1|TRBV6-2/TRBV6-3|few|TRBJ1-4
TGTGCCAGCAGCTCGAGCAGGGGGAAGGAAAAACTGTTTTTT
CASSSSRGKEKLFF
>TRBD1|TRBV5-1|NA|TRBJ2-1
TGCGCCAGCAGCCCGACGACAGGGGGCAATGAGCAGTTCTTC
CASSPTTGGNEQFF
>NA|TRBV5-1|medium-sized|TRBJ2-1
TGCGCCAGCAGTACCCCGGTCGTGGATGAGCAGTTCTTC
CASSTPVVDEQFF
>NA|TRBV7-3|few|TRBJ2-7
TGTGCCAGCAGCTTAATGTCCGGCAACGACTACGAGCAGTACTTC
CASSLMSGNDYEQYF
>NA|TRBV6-5|NA|TRBJ2-5
TGTGCCAGCCTTGGGAGCGGCCCTGGGGAGACCCAGTACTTC
CASLGSGPGETQYF
>NA|TRBV20-1|few|TRBJ1-6
TGCAGTGCTAGAACCGGGGGTCAGTTTGGTAATTCACCCCTCCACTTT
CSARTGGQFGNSPLHF
>NA|TRBV28|few|TRBJ2-1
TGTGCCAGCAGCCGAGGGGGCGGGAACTACAATGAGCAGTTCTTC
CASSRGGGNYNEQFF
>NA|TRBV6-1|once|TRBJ1-2
TGTGCCAGCCGGGGTGGTGCGAACTATGGCTACACCTTC
CASRGGANYGYTF
>NA|TRBV5-5|few|TRBJ2-3
TGTGCCAGCAGGGGGGTGTGGGGTTCGAGGGCCGATACGCAGTATTTT
CASRGVWGSRADTQYF
>NA|TRBV4-2|NA|TRBJ2-5
TGTGCCAGCAGTCGGACGGAGGAAGAGACCCAGTACTTC
CASSRTEEETQYF
>NA|TRBV5-1|NA|TRBJ2-6
TGCGCCAGCAGCTTGGCCGGCGGGGCTGGGGCCAACGTCCTGACTTTC
CASSLAGGAGANVLTF
>TRBD1|TRBV29-1|few|TRBJ1-5
TGCAGCGTTGCGACAGGGGGTAGCAATCAGCCCCAGCATTTT
CSVATGGSNQPQHF
>NA|TRBV5-1|NA|TRBJ2-1
TGCGCCAGCAGCCCAAGACAGACCTACAATGAGCAGTTCTTC
CASSPRQTYNEQFF
>NA|TRBV4-2|many|TRBJ2-3
TGTGCCAGCAGCCACTGGGGTAACACAGATACGCAGTATTTT
CASSHWGNTDTQYF